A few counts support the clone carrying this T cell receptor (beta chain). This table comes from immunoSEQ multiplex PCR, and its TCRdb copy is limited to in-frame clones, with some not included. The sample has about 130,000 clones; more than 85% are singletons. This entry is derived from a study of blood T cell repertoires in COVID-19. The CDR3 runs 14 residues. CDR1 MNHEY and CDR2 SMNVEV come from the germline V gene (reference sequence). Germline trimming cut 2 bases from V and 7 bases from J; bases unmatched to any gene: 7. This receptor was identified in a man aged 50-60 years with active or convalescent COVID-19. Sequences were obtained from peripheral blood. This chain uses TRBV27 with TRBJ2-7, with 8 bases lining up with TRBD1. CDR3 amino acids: CASSLIQGASEQYF. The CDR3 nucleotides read TGTGCCAGCAGTTTAATCCAGGGGGCAAGTGAGCAGTACTTC.